This T cell receptor (beta chain) was captured in a study of spatial heterogeneity in lung cancer. This clonotype was counted at least ten times. What it recognizes is unknown. Since it is a stray read in a library aimed at alpha chains, this beta chain has a size that is not meaningful. Every individual TCR cDNA molecule carried its own unique molecular identifier, which allowed correction of PCR and sequencing errors. TCRdb reprocessed the 5' RACE reads via MiXCR and lists one record per CDR3 protein. Of about 6,800 distinct CDR3 sequences detected, about 13% appear once; the ten largest clones hold 9.8%. Overall study results and limits: For expanded intratumoral alpha and beta TCRs, counts tracked tumor mutation counts.

Time point indicated: sample taken at primary tumor resection. The 55 to 90 donors had untreated early-stage non-small cell lung cancer. This specimen was lung tumor tissue, taken at surgery. The TCR sequence derives from a male donor with early-stage non-small cell lung cancer.

In DNA form, the CDR3 reads TGTGCCAGCAGTTTCGGAGCGGGAGGGAACGAGCAGTACTTC. The encoded protein is CASSFGAGGNEQYF. The chain recombines TRBV28 with TRBJ2-7, with TRBD2 matching 10 bases. The CDR3 contains 14 residues. V lost 3 bases, J lost 5 bases, and 4 bases stayed unmatched. CDR1 and CDR2 from the germline V gene are MDHEN and SYDVKM. Variable domain in full (rest from reference TRBV28 and TRBJ2-7): DVKVTQSSRYLVKRTGEKVFLECVQDMDHENMFWYRQDPGLGLRLIYFSYDVKMKEKGDIPEGYSVSREKKERFSLILESASTNQTSMYLCASSFGAGGNEQYFGPGTRLTVT.